This is a list of T cell receptor beta chains from one sample in a study of T cell therapy after organ transplantation. These receptors are not linked to any known antigen. Measured with immunoSEQ multiplex PCR; TCRdb has only the in-frame clones, and not every one. The sample lists around 50,000 clones, around 93% occurring once. Sample: CD8+ T cells from blood, taken before autologous CMV-specific T cell therapy. Receptors were obtained from a human patient who had received a solid organ transplant and had CMV disease. The CDR3 runs from the conserved cysteine through the conserved F or W. D genes are given only for firm matches. Size tells how often a clone was seen (once, few, many) or the class of an expanded clone, and some rows leave it out.

TRBJ2-7 TRBV21-1 - - CASSKGQQGKAYEQYF TGTGCCAGCAGCAAAGGTCAACAGGGAAAGGCCTACGAGCAGTACTTC
TRBJ1-1 TRBV7-9 - - CASSPPRGMNTEAFF TGTGCCAGCAGCCCGCCCAGGGGAATGAACACTGAAGCTTTCTTT
TRBJ1-2 TRBV25-1 - - CASSESSWGQDGYTF TGTGCCAGCAGTGAATCATCATGGGGGCAGGATGGCTACACCTTC
TRBJ1-2 TRBV27 - - CASSVTSPHHNYGYTF TGTGCCAGCAGTGTTACGTCCCCCCATCACAACTATGGCTACACCTTC
TRBJ2-7 TRBV27 - - CASSLSGAGDEQYF TGTGCCAGCAGTTTATCAGGGGCCGGGGACGAGCAGTACTTC
TRBJ1-1 TRBV11-2 - - CASSLDPGRNTEAFF TGTGCCAGCAGCTTAGATCCGGGCAGGAACACTGAAGCTTTCTTT
TRBJ1-2 TRBV27 - TRBD1 CASSESGTGGDYGYTF TGTGCCAGCTCCGAAAGTGGTACAGGGGGGGACTATGGCTACACCTTC
TRBJ2-1 TRBV19 - TRBD2 CASRRTSGGYNEQFF TGTGCCAGTAGACGGACTAGCGGGGGGTACAATGAGCAGTTCTTC
TRBJ2-5 TRBV11-1 once - CASSLNYQETQYF TGTGCCAGCAGCTTAAATTACCAAGAGACCCAGTACTTC
TRBJ1-5 TRBV7-9 once - CASSPGGGRNQPQHF TGTGCCAGCAGTCCCGGTGGGGGACGCAATCAGCCCCAGCATTTT
TRBJ2-1 TRBV27 - TRBD2 CASSQLAGGYNEQFF TGTGCCAGCAGCCAACTAGCGGGAGGGTACAATGAGCAGTTCTTC
TRBJ2-2 TRBV11-2 - TRBD2 CASSHLSAGVSTGELFF TGTGCCAGCAGCCACCTCTCCGCGGGAGTGAGTACCGGGGAGCTGTTTTTT
TRBJ2-1 TRBV11-2 - - CASTPDASAYNEQFF TGTGCCAGCACCCCGGACGCGAGTGCCTACAATGAGCAGTTCTTC
TRBJ1-2 TRBV5-6 - - CASSTPVDLGGTYGYTF TGTGCCAGCAGCACCCCCGTGGATTTGGGGGGAACCTATGGCTACACCTTC
TRBJ1-1 TRBV11-2 - TRBD1 CASSSGQGRTEAFF TGTGCCAGCAGCTCCGGACAGGGGAGGACTGAAGCTTTCTTT
TRBJ1-1 TRBV27 - - CASSSGRMAEAFF TGTGCCAGCAGCTCTGGGCGTATGGCTGAAGCTTTCTTT
TRBJ2-7 TRBV19 - TRBD1 CASSAGQGGYEQYF TGTGCCAGTAGTGCCGGACAGGGAGGCTACGAGCAGTACTTC
TRBJ2-1 TRBV7-8 - - CASTLGNSYNEQFF TGTGCCAGCACCCTCGGCAACTCCTACAATGAGCAGTTCTTC
TRBJ2-7 TRBV30 - - CAWSSQPSYEQYF TGTGCCTGGAGTAGTCAGCCGAGCTACGAGCAGTACTTC
TRBJ2-7 TRBV27 few - CASSLRPGVVNEQYF TGTGCCAGCAGTTTAAGGCCAGGGGTGGTTAACGAGCAGTACTTC
TRBJ2-3 TRBV4-1 - - CASSQDHGGLPDTQYF TGCGCCAGCAGCCAAGATCATGGGGGGTTGCCAGATACGCAGTATTTT
TRBJ2-7 TRBV13 - TRBD1 CASSPGGSYEQYF TGTGCCAGCAGCCCAGGGGGCTCCTACGAGCAGTACTTC
TRBJ1-1 TRBV10-3 - TRBD1 CAISVDRGAEAFF TGTGCCATCAGTGTAGACAGGGGGGCTGAAGCTTTCTTT
TRBJ2-7 TRBV5-8 - - CASSLGQYEQYF TGTGCCAGCAGCCTAGGGCAGTACGAGCAGTACTTC
TRBJ2-1 TRBV4-1 - TRBD1 CASSPDRGAYNEQFF TGCGCCAGCAGCCCAGACAGGGGTGCCTACAATGAGCAGTTCTTC
TRBJ2-7 TRBV13 - TRBD2 CASSLGLALSHEQYF TGTGCCAGCAGCCTCGGACTAGCGTTGTCCCACGAGCAGTACTTC
TRBJ1-1 TRBV2 - - CASRDSFSLNTEAFF TGTGCCAGCAGGGACTCTTTTTCTTTGAACACTGAAGCTTTCTTT
TRBJ1-1 TRBV30 - TRBD1 CAWSGGQGVTEAFF TGTGCCTGGAGTGGGGGGCAGGGGGTCACTGAAGCTTTCTTT
TRBJ2-7 TRBV10-2 - - CASSESGYEQYF TGCGCCAGCAGTGAGTCCGGGTACGAGCAGTACTTC
TRBJ2-1 TRBV7-8 - - CVGGGGLHNEQFF TGTGTGGGAGGGGGAGGGCTCCACAATGAGCAGTTCTTC
TRBJ2-2 TRBV29-1 - - CSVEDVAEGTGELFF TGCAGCGTTGAAGATGTGGCGGAGGGGACCGGGGAGCTGTTTTTT
TRBJ2-7 TRBV27 - TRBD1 CASSLGTGRSHEQYF TGTGCCAGCAGTTTAGGGACAGGGCGGTCCCACGAGCAGTACTTC
TRBJ1-6 TRBV4-3 - TRBD1 CASSRLTGEYNSPLHF TGCGCCAGCAGCCGACTGACAGGGGAGTATAATTCACCCCTCCACTTT
TRBJ2-2 TRBV30 few - CAWSSAGPNTGELFF TGTGCCTGGAGTTCGGCGGGGCCAAACACCGGGGAGCTGTTTTTT
TRBJ1-1 TRBV7-9 - - CASSLNTEAFF TGTGCCAGCAGCTTGAACACTGAAGCTTTCTTT
TRBJ1-1 TRBV12-5 - - CASGNTEAFF TGTGCTAGTGGTAACACTGAAGCTTTCTTT
TRBJ2-7 TRBV6-1 - TRBD2 CASSENPGTSYYEQYF TGTGCCAGCAGTGAAAACCCCGGGACTAGTTACTACGAGCAGTACTTC
TRBJ1-1 TRBV7-2 - - CASSLASARLNTEAFF TGTGCCAGCAGCTTAGCGTCCGCCAGGCTGAACACTGAAGCTTTCTTT
TRBJ2-1 TRBV7-3 - TRBD2 CASSLAGGVNEQFF TGTGCCAGCAGCCTAGCGGGGGGTGTCAATGAGCAGTTCTTC
TRBJ2-5 TRBV4-3 - - CASSQGAEKETQYF TGCGCCAGCAGCCAAGGTGCCGAAAAAGAGACCCAGTACTTC
TRBJ1-4 TRBV15 - TRBD1 CATSRQGAATNEKLFF TGTGCCACCAGCAGGCAGGGGGCCGCAACTAATGAAAAACTGTTTTTT
TRBJ2-7 TRBV12-5 - - CASGPSRGGGYEQYF TGTGCTAGTGGTCCCTCACGGGGAGGGGGCTACGAGCAGTACTTC
TRBJ1-3 TRBV14 - - CASSQARGARGNTIYF TGTGCCAGCAGCCAAGCGCGGGGGGCACGCGGAAACACCATATATTTT
TRBJ2-7 TRBV5-6 - TRBD1 CASSSTPTGATYEQYF TGTGCCAGCAGCTCCACTCCGACAGGGGCGACGTACGAGCAGTACTTC
TRBJ2-7 TRBV6-5 - - CASSYSAGFGSYEQYF TGTGCCAGCAGTTACTCCGCAGGGTTCGGCTCCTACGAGCAGTACTTC